The TCR beta chain under discussion was sequenced for a study of identical twins. The study, taken as a whole, reports: Memory repertoires showed no such pattern, whereas abundant cord blood beta clonotypes carried fewer insertions.

A remark on this clonotype: The antigen remains unidentified.

Using its own MiXCR run on the 5' RACE reads, TCRdb lists one record per CDR3 protein. The repertoire includes some 440,000 distinct CDR3 sequences, 20% to 30% of them detected once, and 2.9% sits in the top ten. This CDR3 is 13 amino acids long. Trimming took off 5 bases at V and 6 bases at J, with 10 bases between the two ends. Looked up from germline, CDR1 is ENHRY and CDR2 is SYGVKD. These same data were also listed under a study on T cells expressing NK-cell markers. As reported in that work: About 6 donors had dominant NKG2C+ clonotypes that comprised roughly 1.0-7.5% of their CD8+ T cells.

The TCR comes from a woman younger than 30 in good health. This chain links TRBV10-3 with TRBJ2-2, with D perhaps assigned TRBD1 or TRBD2 (5 bases each). Sequences were obtained from CD4+ T cells sorted from blood. DNA of the CDR3: TGTGCCATCAGTCCCGGGACCGCCGGGGAGCTGTTTTTT. Translation: CAISPGTAGELFF.